This T cell receptor beta chain was documented in a study of cytomegalovirus exposure and HLA in healthy donors (dated by TCRdb to 2016 to 2017). A note on the overall study: According to an earlier analysis of 550 to 750 of the donors, some 180 million T cells yielded 90 million to 140 million unique TCR beta sequences and less than 300 Gb of sequence data. An early release covering roughly 600 HLA-typed donors comprised about 320 gigabases of sequencing data and around 80 million unique TCR sequences. Of the approximately 400 genotyped donors, 80% to 90% were placed in the genetic ancestry cluster associated with self-reported Caucasian donors. The study was designed to test whether signatures of past pathogen exposure could be identified by cataloging public T cell receptors. The T cell repertoires of some 670 subjects were profiled by immunosequencing and related to cytomegalovirus serostatus. Along with the roughly 670-subject first cohort, a separate validation cohort of 120 different subjects was used. To predict cytomegalovirus infection status, the study brought together high-throughput TCR immunosequencing, statistical association of individual TCRs with disease status, and machine learning. To study patterns of TCR occurrence, a later analysis re-analyzed previously published TCR beta repertoires from around 700 donors and added high-resolution HLA genotyping. Rather than drawing on any new phenotypic data, the later analysis identified candidate immune exposures from TCR beta sequences and the way those sequences occurred across donors. In an earlier analysis of roughly 600 of the donors, high-throughput TCR beta sequencing was used to judge whether each TCR beta V gene segment behaved as functional or pseudogenic. Alongside the repertoire data, information on donor age, sex, ethnicity and CMV serostatus was compiled. In a later genetic analysis, genome-wide SNP genotypes for about three fifths of the roughly 670 donors were used, and that subset was treated as a discovery cohort. Every repertoire in the discovery cohort had been generated on one and the same sequencing platform. HLA typing included class I and class II loci at four-digit resolution. Typing coverage differed by locus: A, B, C, DRB1 and DQB1 were typed in roughly 629-630 donors, DQA1 in roughly 510, DPA1 in some 600, and DPB1 in 472. Roughly 5 DR-DQ haplotypes were handled as single units for association and clustering because linkage in the cohort was strong. Among roughly 400 genotyped donors of the cohort, an average of roughly 230,000 unique TCR beta nucleotide sequences was sequenced per donor, of which about 19% were non-productive. Overall study results and their limits: In this cohort, only TCR beta chains were sequenced, and detectable features were limited by the absence of alpha or paired-chain data. In a later analysis, HLA-associated TCR beta chains showed more clonal expansion and lower generation probabilities than non-associated chains that were equally common. The classifier was reported to diagnose cytomegalovirus status with high specificity and sensitivity in both the original cohort and the validation cohort. In a later genetic analysis, fewer N-insertions in productive TCRs were reported among donors in an Asian-associated ancestry cluster than the approximately 670-donor mean. Because counts were too low, 15 to 20 rarely observed V segments, including chromosome 9 orphons, were excluded from the earlier analysis of several hundred of the donors. A further reported finding was that TCR beta sequences accurately predicted the HLA-A and HLA-B alleles for most subjects in the first cohort. When HLA alleles, especially DR and DQ, strongly co-occurred, attributing TCR associations to individual alleles was difficult. In vitro tests confirmed that a few of the cytomegalovirus-associated TCR beta chains recognize cytomegalovirus antigens. Some IMGT-functional V segments, including TRBV6-2 and TRBV6-3, could not be told apart with the 87-base-pair reads, so those segments were excluded. Correlated functional status among segregating V segments might be attributable to linkage disequilibrium, but an unknown experimental factor could not be ruled out. While some public TCRs were present in many individuals, most TCR sequences turned up only very rarely across donors. A later analysis found that most CMV-associated TCR beta chains appeared HLA-restricted, with HLA associations seemingly driven largely by CMV exposure. V-gene and J-gene trimming of TCR beta chains was associated with a missense DCLRE1C variant in a later genetic analysis, and the association was replicated in an independent cohort. Specific HLA alleles were associated with around 18,000 TCR beta sequences at a false discovery rate of 0.05 in a later analysis. A later analysis reported that several top co-occurrence clusters appeared linked to parvovirus B19, influenza, CMV and Epstein-Barr virus. Because HLA typing was unavailable for some donors at each locus, only the typed subset was used in association tests. The only immune exposure information available for the cohort was CMV serostatus. According to the authors, the approach could potentially be generalized to other disease states and immunological phenotypes. In a later analysis, the rate of TCR association differed among HLA loci, with DRB1 alleles having the most associated TCRs and HLA-C alleles having the fewest. A total of 150 to 200 TCR beta chains were listed by the study as associated with cytomegalovirus. Broadly in line with IMGT annotations, most TCR beta V segments showed up in productive rearrangements about 87% or about 30% of the time in an earlier analysis of 587 of the donors. A cluster of highly shared sequence variants was judged likely to represent a technical artifact of the sequencing pipeline. Roughly uniform sequencing depth across donors was assumed in presence/absence analyses, although this assumption may not hold.

The cohort consisted of 600 or so healthy bone marrow donors. At the time of sampling, every cohort member was nominally healthy, though immune exposures that went unrecorded were likely present. The donor tested CMV seronegative, placing the donor among the 352 seronegative members of the cohort. Every donor gave a peripheral blood sample, and the peripheral blood mononuclear cells from that sample were used for TCR beta sequencing. Genomic DNA was extracted from the blood cell samples with the Qiagen DNeasy Blood Extraction Kit. Library prep was done by the immunoSEQ multiplex PCR assay. For the multiplex PCR, a mixture combining 60 forward primers for TCR Vbeta segments and 13 reverse primers for TCR Jbeta segments was used. The CDR3 region of rearranged TCR beta genes was amplified from genomic DNA with a multiplex PCR assay. The amplified TCR beta libraries were sequenced on the Illumina HiSeq System as 87-base-pair reads. Per the original workflow: In a later analysis, 80 million or so unique TCR beta chains were counted across the 500 to 850 repertoires, and roughly 11 million of these chains were shared by at least two donors. Raw reads were error-corrected and collapsed into unique sequences by a nearest-neighbor algorithm in which closely related sequences were merged to remove PCR and sequencing errors. CDR3 sequences were aligned to IMGT reference sequences to assign V, D and J gene segments. Each retained sequence needed at least a six-nucleotide match to both a V gene segment and a J gene segment. Rearrangements were classified as productive when the CDR3 lacked stop codons and remained in frame with V and J, and all other rearrangements were classified as non-productive. Following IMGT convention, CDR3 was defined as the stretch from the second conserved V-encoded cysteine to the conserved J-encoded phenylalanine. In an earlier analysis of approximately 500 of the donors, sequences lacking an unambiguous match to a single V gene segment were excluded. An earlier analysis of approximately 590 of the donors called V segments functional above 56.7% productive rearrangements and segregating when the between-donor standard deviation exceeded 5%. A statistical classification framework was built for diagnosing cytomegalovirus status from the catalog of TCR beta chain sequences. V and J gene assignment, in a later analysis, came from comparing TCR nucleotide sequences with IMGT/GENE-DB human TR gene sequences. A later analysis assigned CDR3 sequences and most-parsimonious VDJ recombination scenarios with the TCRdist pipeline. In a later analysis, each TCR beta chain was defined by its CDR3 amino acid sequence together with its V-gene family, and reads lacking a unique V-gene family were excluded. A later analysis removed over 500 highly shared, low-generation-probability nucleotide sequences to deal with suspected cross-contamination and a sequencing artifact. A later analysis calculated a clonal expansion index for each public chain from normalized within-repertoire ranks of inferred template counts. Generation probabilities in a later analysis came from a VDJ recombination model fitted to out-of-frame rearrangements, and those results were checked against IGoR. In a later analysis, TCR-TCR, TCR-HLA and TCR-CMV co-occurrence was scored with hypergeometric tests, and a repertoire-size bias correction was applied to TCR pairs. A later analysis estimated false discovery rates by permuting HLA or CMV assignments 20 times. In a later analysis, co-occurring TCRs were grouped using DBSCAN, and TCRdist sequence similarity was added for clustering within HLA-allele-positive subsets. For co-occurrence clustering, repertoires with fewer than 30,000 or more than 120,000 public chains were excluded, along with five repertoires with anomalous nucleotide sharing. The table comes from immuneACCESS by way of TCRdb, which keeps in-frame sequences with V and J called. Part of the clones is missing from these tables; in studies checked, under half for an unresolved V gene and the rest for unknown reasons. The DNA gave D and trimming, while V, J and clone size come from that table. This sample comprises approximately 150,000 clones, roughly 75% of them detected only once. The biggest ten clones account for 3.3% of the sample.

CDR1 and CDR2 are read off the germline V gene as SGHRS and YFSETQ. From cysteine to phenylalanine, the CDR3 is 18 amino acids long. This entry keeps only the CDR3 DNA: 54 bases, framed from base 1. V trim: 4 bases; J trim: 6 bases; unmatched bases: 18. Of note for this clone: No cognate antigen has been identified for it. The input lacks base qualities; no much larger clone sits a single base away.

The origin of this receptor is a man aged 40-55 years in good health and CMV-seronegative. The V and J segments used are TRBV5-1 and TRBJ2-1, and 8 bases in between align with TRBD2. The sample taken for sequencing was PBMCs. In nucleotide form, the sequence is TGCGCCAGCAGCGAGAACGGGGGGCGGGGGGCCTCTGGCAATGAGCAGTTCTTC. This encodes CASSENGGRGASGNEQFF. With the portions outside the CDR3 filled from the reference TRBV5-1 and TRBJ2-1 genes, the complete variable region becomes KAGVTQTPRYLIKTRGQQVTLSCSPISGHRSVSWYQQTPGQGLQFLFEYFSETQRNKGNFPGRFSGRQFSNSRSEMNVSTLELGDSALYLCASSENGGRGASGNEQFFGPGTRLTVL.